This T cell receptor (beta chain) originates from a study of neoadjuvant anti-PD-1 for oral cavity cancer (dated by TCRdb to about 2021). In the study overall: Before undergoing curative-intent surgical resection, most patients got three to four biweekly nivolumab doses at 3 mg/kg. Responders were defined as patients with complete response, partial response or stable disease by RECIST 1.1; non-responders were defined as patients with progression. For patients who did not progress, a fourth nivolumab dose was given around day 43, followed by definitive surgical resection on days 50-56. A 33% response rate was observed in the parent correlative cohort, in which around twelve patients were included.

Notes on this clone: The antigen this receptor binds is unknown. No base quality information exists; no much larger clone differs at one position.

The time point label corresponds to: after neoadjuvant nivolumab, at surgical resection. Patients were newly diagnosed with stage II-IVA oral cavity squamous cell carcinoma and had received no prior systemic or radiation treatment. The cohort was composed of patients with HPV-negative, locally advanced oral cavity squamous cell carcinoma. Peripheral blood mononuclear cells were analyzed directly, without maintenance or expansion in culture. Samples came from a longitudinal correlative study of a single-arm phase II trial of neoadjuvant nivolumab in oral cavity squamous cell carcinoma. Subject-matched pre- and post-treatment PBMCs and tumors from three responders and three non-responders were subjected to genomic DNA-based TCRbeta sequencing. Peripheral blood mononuclear cells were collected before nivolumab treatment and again after treatment, at the time of surgery. Genomic DNA was isolated from PBMCs using the Maxwell RSC DNA from Cells kit.

The germline ends are 21 bases apart after V is trimmed by 1 base and J by 4 bases. The CDR3 starts with the cysteine, ends with the phenylalanine, and has 18 residues. The CDR3 DNA has 54 bases and is translated from base 1. CDR1 and CDR2, looked up from the germline V gene, are MGHRA and YSYEKL. For deep sequencing, PBMC libraries mostly used around 0.45 ug of input genomic DNA, with six replicates for each sample. Following the manufacturer's instructions, the team built TCRbeta libraries using the immunoSEQ hsTCRbeta kit. The finished libraries were brought together in one pool at around 3.1 nM, which was then read using an Illumina NovaSeq 6000 S4 flow cell. The study's processing was this. The immunoSEQ Analyzer was used for raw data preprocessing and quality control. The analysis was restricted to productive rearrangements, with each unique CDR3 amino acid sequence defining a clonotype. Using the R package tcR, the researchers computed the Gini-Simpson index as their estimate of repertoire clonality. Gini indices were compared with Student's t test, and associations with tumor size change were assessed by Pearson correlation. TCRdb's version of the immuneACCESS table is confined to in-frame rearrangements and falls short of the full clone set. An unresolved V gene accounts for under half of the shortfall where checked; the remainder is of unknown origin. The DNA was the basis for D and trimming; V, J and clone size are from that table. The table for this sample lists around 70,000 clones; 85% of them were counted only once. Less than 4% of the sample goes to the ten largest clones.

Overall study results and their limits: After neoadjuvant nivolumab, T cell clonality (Gini index) in PBMCs was significantly higher in non-responders than in responders. Higher pretreatment blood TCRbeta clonality and lower post-treatment tumor TCRbeta clonality were correlated with higher pretreatment blood Treg/Th17 ratios. The TCR analyses had only a few patients in each response group, and the authors called for validation in larger cohorts.

The sample consisted of PBMCs, taken after nivolumab (anti-PD-1) treatment. This receptor was identified in a person aged 35-79 years with oral cavity squamous cell carcinoma. The sequence links TRBV4-1 to TRBJ2-3; a tentative D match to TRBD2 spans 6 bases. The CDR3 reads as follows: CASSQGRVWEVRSDTQYF. The bases are TGCGCCAGCAGCCAAGGGAGAGTGTGGGAGGTTCGATCAGATACGCAGTATTTT.